This T cell receptor (beta chain) was identified in a study of regulatory T cells in long-lasting Graves disease. Time point given: newly diagnosed GD, antithyroid drugs for less than 3 months. TCR sequences were obtained from RNA taken from PBMCs. For TCR beta, libraries came from iRepertoire HTBI primers and Arm-PCR of CDR3 regions. A single record per CDR3 protein comes from TCRdb applying MiXCR to the multiplex PCR reads. The table shows some 500,000 distinct CDR3 sequences, with roughly 12% occurring only once. Study-wide findings and caveats: TCR diversity was lower in persistent Graves' patients (versus newly diagnosed ones).

Germline lookup yields CDR1 SGHRS and CDR2 YFSETQ. V trimming: 3 bases; J trimming: 7 bases; junction bases outside the gene matches: 4. The CDR3 is made up of 14 amino acids. As regards this clonotype: Its target is unknown.

The data also belong to a second study, concerning T cells in Graves' hyperthyroidism and ophthalmopathy.

This TCR derives from a man aged 25 to 40 with Graves disease. Sequences were derived from peripheral blood mononuclear cells (PBMCs), sampled at new diagnosis, from a patient treated with antithyroid drugs. The chain couples TRBV5-1 to TRBJ1-6; 7 positions agree with TRBD1. The CDR3: CASSSNRGNSPLHF. The CDR3 bases are TGCGCCAGCAGCTCGAACAGGGGAAATTCACCCCTCCACTTT.